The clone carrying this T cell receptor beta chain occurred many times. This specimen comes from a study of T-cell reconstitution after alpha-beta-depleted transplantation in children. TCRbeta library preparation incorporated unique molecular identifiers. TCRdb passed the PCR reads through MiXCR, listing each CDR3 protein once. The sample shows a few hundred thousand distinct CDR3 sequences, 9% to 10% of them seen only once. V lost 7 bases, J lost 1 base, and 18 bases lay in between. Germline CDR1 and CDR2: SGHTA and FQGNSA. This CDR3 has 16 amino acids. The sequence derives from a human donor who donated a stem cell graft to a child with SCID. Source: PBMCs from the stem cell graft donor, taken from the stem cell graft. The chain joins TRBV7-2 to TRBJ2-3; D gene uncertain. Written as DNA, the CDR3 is TGTGCCAGCATGACGCTATTTTTGAGAGGCACAGATACGCAGTATTTT. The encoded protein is CASMTLFLRGTDTQYF.